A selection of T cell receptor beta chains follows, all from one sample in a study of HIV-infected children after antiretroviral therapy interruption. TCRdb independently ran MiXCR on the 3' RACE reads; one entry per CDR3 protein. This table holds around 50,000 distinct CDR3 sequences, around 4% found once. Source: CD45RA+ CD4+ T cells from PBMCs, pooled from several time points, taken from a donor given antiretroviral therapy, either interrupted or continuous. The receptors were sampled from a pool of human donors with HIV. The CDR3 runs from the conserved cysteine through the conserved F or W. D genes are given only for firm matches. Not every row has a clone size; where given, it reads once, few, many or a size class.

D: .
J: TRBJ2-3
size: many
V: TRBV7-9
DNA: TGTGCCAGCAGTTTGTTTGATACGCAGTATTTT
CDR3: CASSLFDTQYF

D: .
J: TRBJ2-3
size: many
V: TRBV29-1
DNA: TGCAGCGTTGAAGGGGAGGTCGCAGATACGCAGTATTTT
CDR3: CSVEGEVADTQYF

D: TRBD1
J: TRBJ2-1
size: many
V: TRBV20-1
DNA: TGCAGTGCACTGGGACAGGGGGCCAATGAGCAGTTCTTC
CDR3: CSALGQGANEQFF

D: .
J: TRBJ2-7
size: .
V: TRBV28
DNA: TGTGCCAGCACCAGGGGTTACGAGCAGTACTTC
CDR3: CASTRGYEQYF

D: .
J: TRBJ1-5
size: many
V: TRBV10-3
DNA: TGTGCCATCAGTGAGTCCCTTCAGCCCCAGCATTTT
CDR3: CAISESLQPQHF

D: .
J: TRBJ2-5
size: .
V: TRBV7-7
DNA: TGTGCCAGCAGCTCCGACTACGGGGAGACCCAGTACTTC
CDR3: CASSSDYGETQYF

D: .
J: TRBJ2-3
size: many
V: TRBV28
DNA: TGTGCCAGCAGTTTACAGGCAGATACGCAGTATTTT
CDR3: CASSLQADTQYF

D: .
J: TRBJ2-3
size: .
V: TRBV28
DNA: TGTGCCAGCAGTCTTTCAGGGGATGGCACAGATACGCAGTATTTT
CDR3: CASSLSGDGTDTQYF

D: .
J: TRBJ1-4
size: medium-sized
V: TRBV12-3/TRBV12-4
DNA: TGTGCCAGCAGCCCAAGGGCGGTGAATGAGAAACTGTTTTTT
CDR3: CASSPRAVNEKLFF

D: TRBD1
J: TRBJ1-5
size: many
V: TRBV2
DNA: TGTGCCAGCAGCGGGGGGACAGGCGATCAGCCCCAGCATTTT
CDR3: CASSGGTGDQPQHF